This T cell receptor beta chain was captured in a study of blood T cell repertoires in COVID-19. About the study: Donors in the United States, Italy and Spain gave samples during acute or convalescent COVID-19.

Authors' processing steps: Amplification from reference gene primers served as the basis for estimated nucleated cell counts. Only in-frame clones appear in the TCRdb table, and some are missing; sequencing was by immunoSEQ multiplex PCR. D and trimming come from the DNA, and the V and J calls and clone size come from that table. The table includes 170,000 or so clones, roughly 85% detected once. Germline CDR1 reads SGHDT; CDR2 reads YYEEEE. This CDR3 has 13 amino acids. The V and J ends lost 1 base and 11 bases respectively, with 16 bases between them. This chain joins TRBV5-6 and TRBJ2-7; D is possibly TRBD2 (6 bases). This TCR was sampled from a woman in her 70s with acute or convalescent COVID-19. The material sequenced was peripheral blood. In DNA form, the CDR3 reads TGTGCCAGCAGCTTGACTAGGCTAGCGCAGGAGTACTTC. Translated, it gives CASSLTRLAQEYF.